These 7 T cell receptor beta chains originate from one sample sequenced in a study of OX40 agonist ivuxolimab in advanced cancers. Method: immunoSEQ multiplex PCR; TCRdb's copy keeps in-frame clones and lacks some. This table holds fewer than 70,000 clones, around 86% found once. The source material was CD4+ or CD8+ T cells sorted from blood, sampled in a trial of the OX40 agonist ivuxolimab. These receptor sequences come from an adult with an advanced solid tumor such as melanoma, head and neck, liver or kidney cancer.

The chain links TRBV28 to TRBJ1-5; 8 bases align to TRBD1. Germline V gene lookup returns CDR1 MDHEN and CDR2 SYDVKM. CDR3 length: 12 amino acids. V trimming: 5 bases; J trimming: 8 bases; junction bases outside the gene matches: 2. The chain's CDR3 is CASSQTGEPQHF. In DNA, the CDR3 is TGTGCCAGCAGTCAGACAGGGGAGCCCCAGCATTTT.

The CDR3 spells CASSLESSKNIQYF. The CDR3 region has the DNA TGTGCCAGCAGCTTGGAAAGCTCCAAAAACATTCAGTACTTC. The rearrangement uses TRBV5-4 and TRBJ2-4; D ambiguous. The germline CDR1 and CDR2 sequences are SGHNT and YYREEE (reference sequence). The V end was cut by 0 bases, the J end by 2 bases, with 6 bases between. CDR3 length: 14 amino acids.

The CDR3 sequence: CAIRPEQGGKVGEQYF. DNA for the CDR3: TGTGCCATCAGGCCAGAACAGGGGGGGAAAGTCGGCGAGCAGTACTTC. V and J are TRBV10-3 and TRBJ2-7; a weak D match, TRBD1 (8 bases). The CDR3 loop spans 16 amino acids. With 6 bases removed from V and 6 bases from J, the gap between germline ends came to 24 bases. Germline-derived CDR1 and CDR2 are ENHRY and SYGVKD.

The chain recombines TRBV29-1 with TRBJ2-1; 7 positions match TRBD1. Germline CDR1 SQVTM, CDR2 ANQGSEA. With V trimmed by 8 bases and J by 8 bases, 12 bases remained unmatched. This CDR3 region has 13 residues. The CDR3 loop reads CSIRGTVLDEQFF. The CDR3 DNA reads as TGCAGCATCAGGGGGACAGTACTCGATGAGCAGTTCTTC.

CDR3 in DNA: TGCGCCAGCAGCTACGAAGCCTCCAATGGCTACACCTTC. Residues: CASSYEASNGYTF. This chain connects TRBV5-1 to TRBJ1-2; D gene ambiguous. CDR1 SGHRS and CDR2 YFSETQ come from the germline V gene. V lost 3 bases and J 6 bases, leaving 12 bases between the germline ends. This CDR3 has 13 amino acids.

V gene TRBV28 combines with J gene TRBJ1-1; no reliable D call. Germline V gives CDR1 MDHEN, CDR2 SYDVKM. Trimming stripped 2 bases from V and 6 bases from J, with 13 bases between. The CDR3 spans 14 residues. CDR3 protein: CASSLGGIWAEAFF. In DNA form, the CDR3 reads TGTGCCAGCAGTTTAGGAGGGATTTGGGCTGAAGCTTTCTTT. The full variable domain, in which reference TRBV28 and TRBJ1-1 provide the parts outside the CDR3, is DVKVTQSSRYLVKRTGEKVFLECVQDMDHENMFWYRQDPGLGLRLIYFSYDVKMKEKGDIPEGYSVSREKKERFSLILESASTNQTSMYLCASSLGGIWAEAFFGQGTRLTVV.

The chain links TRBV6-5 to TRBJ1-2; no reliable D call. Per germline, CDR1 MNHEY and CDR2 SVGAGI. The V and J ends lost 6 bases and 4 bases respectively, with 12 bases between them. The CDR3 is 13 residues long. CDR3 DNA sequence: TGTGCCAGCAGGTACAAATCCTTCTATGGCTACACCTTC. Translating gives CASRYKSFYGYTF.